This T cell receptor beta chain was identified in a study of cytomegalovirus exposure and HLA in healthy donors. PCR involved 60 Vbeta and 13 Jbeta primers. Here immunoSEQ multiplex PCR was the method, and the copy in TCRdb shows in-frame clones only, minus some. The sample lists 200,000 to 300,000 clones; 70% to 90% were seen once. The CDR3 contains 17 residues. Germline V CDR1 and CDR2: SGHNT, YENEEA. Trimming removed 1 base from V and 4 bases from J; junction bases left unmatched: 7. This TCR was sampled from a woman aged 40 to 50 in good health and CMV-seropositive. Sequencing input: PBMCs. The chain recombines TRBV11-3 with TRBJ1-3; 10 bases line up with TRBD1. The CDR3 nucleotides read TGTGCCAGCAGCTTAGCCCCGGGACAGGGGTCCGGAAACACCATATATTTT. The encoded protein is CASSLAPGQGSGNTIYF.